This T cell receptor beta chain emerged from a study of cytomegalovirus exposure and HLA in healthy donors. With V trimmed by 4 bases and J by 2 bases, 8 bases remained unmatched. The V gene's germline CDR1 is SGHVS and CDR2 FNYEAQ. CDR3 length equals 16 residues. Sequencing used immunoSEQ multiplex PCR; TCRdb keeps in-frame clones, though not all of them. This table has more than 45,000 clones, roughly 89% appearing once. The chain employs TRBV7-6 and TRBJ2-3; 8 nucleotides align to TRBD2. The specimen sequenced was PBMCs. The TCR sequence derives from a woman aged 18-35 years in good health and CMV-seronegative. CDR3 in amino acids: CASSYGGAGATDTQYF. CDR3 in DNA: TGTGCCAGCAGCTACGGAGGAGCGGGGGCCACAGATACGCAGTATTTT.